These T cell receptor beta chains were read from a single sample in a study of blood T cells in healthy people across ages. Via MiXCR, TCRdb re-called the 5' RACE reads, giving one row per CDR3 protein. This table holds about 680,000 distinct CDR3 sequences, about half found once. Material for sequencing was blood. The receptors stem from an older woman in good health. CDR3s include the opening cysteine and the closing phenylalanine or tryptophan. Fields, in order: J gene, V gene, D gene, clone size, CDR3 protein, CDR3 DNA. The D gene is left open where the match is weak. The size of a clone is reported for some rows only, either as once, few or many, or as a class for expanded clones.

TRBJ1-1,TRBV5-1,TRBD1,NA,CASSSGQGAFTEAFF,TGCGCCAGCAGCTCGGGACAGGGGGCTTTCACTGAAGCTTTCTTT
TRBJ1-5,TRBV6-1,TRBD1,NA,CASTGGDYSNQPQHF,TGTGCCAGCACAGGGGGCGACTATAGCAATCAGCCCCAGCATTTT
TRBJ2-2,TRBV3-1,TRBD2,NA,CASSLPSGINTGELFF,TGTGCCAGCAGCCTGCCTAGCGGGATCAACACCGGGGAGCTGTTTTTT
TRBJ1-1,TRBV7-2,TRBD1,NA,CASSLVGQGRSQTEAFF,TGTGCCAGCAGCTTAGTGGGACAGGGTCGGAGTCAAACTGAAGCTTTCTTT
TRBJ2-5,TRBV6-2/TRBV6-3,NA,few,CASRQPPQETQYF,TGTGCCAGCAGACAGCCACCTCAAGAGACCCAGTACTTC
TRBJ2-1,TRBV7-6,NA,NA,CASSFRLGGPSSYNEQFF,TGTGCCAGCAGCTTTCGGCTCGGCGGTCCGAGCTCCTACAATGAGCAGTTCTTC
TRBJ2-1,TRBV3-1,NA,NA,CASSQDLREQFF,TGTGCCAGCAGCCAAGATCTAAGGGAGCAGTTCTTC
TRBJ2-5,TRBV9,NA,NA,CASSVGDGETQYF,TGTGCCAGCAGCGTAGGAGACGGGGAGACCCAGTACTTC
TRBJ2-7,TRBV16,NA,once,CASSQGTLAPSSYEQYF,TGTGCCAGCAGCCAAGGTACGCTAGCGCCAAGCTCCTACGAGCAGTACTTC
TRBJ2-3,TRBV25-1,NA,NA,CASSELRGGATDTQYF,TGTGCCAGCAGTGAACTACGGGGAGGTGCCACAGATACGCAGTATTTT
TRBJ2-3,TRBV7-2,NA,few,CASSLSTTGLSTDTQYF,TGTGCCAGCAGCTTATCGACCACTGGGCTTAGCACAGATACGCAGTATTTT
TRBJ2-5,TRBV4-2,TRBD2,few,CASSQELLALQETQYF,TGTGCCAGCAGCCAAGAACTACTAGCGTTACAAGAGACCCAGTACTTC
TRBJ2-3,TRBV6-5,TRBD2,NA,CASSTRLAGGLDTQYF,TGTGCCAGCAGTACCAGGCTAGCGGGAGGTCTGGATACGCAGTATTTT